These 27 T cell receptor beta chains were sequenced from one sample in a study of T cells of healthy individuals. One entry per CDR3 protein, called by TCRdb with MiXCR from the 5' RACE reads. Of roughly 87,000 distinct CDR3 sequences listed, 15% to 20% are singletons. The origin of the receptors is a human donor in good health.

This clonotype was seen ten or more times. V usage is TRBV13 and J usage is TRBJ2-2; D possibly corresponds to TRBD2 (5 bases). CDR1 and CDR2 (germline): PRHDT, FYEKMQ (reference sequence). V was cut by 4 bases and J by 4 bases, with 16 bases left in between. The CDR3 runs 16 residues. The CDR3 spells CASSSKRPEGTGELFF. The DNA of the CDR3 is TGTGCCAGCAGCTCAAAGCGGCCCGAGGGCACCGGGGAGCTGTTTTTT.

The V call is TRBV27, the J call TRBJ2-1, with 9 nucleotides matching TRBD1. Germline-derived CDR1 and CDR2 are MNHEY and SMNVEV (reference sequence). This CDR3 region has 12 residues. J was trimmed by 15 bases and V by 7 bases; bases with no gene match: 10. The CDR3 protein is CASNEQGASWFF. The CDR3 DNA sequence: TGTGCCAGCAATGAACAGGGGGCATCTTGGTTCTTC.

CDR3 nucleotides: TGTGCCAGCAGCCAATGGGGACAGGGGGCCACCGGGGAGCTGTTTTTT. This codes for CASSQWGQGATGELFF. The genes are TRBV7-3 and TRBJ2-2; 12 bases map to TRBD1. Trimming at V came to 5 bases and at J to 4 bases, leaving 5 bases not matched to a gene. The CDR3 loop spans 16 amino acids. Germline values: CDR1 SGHTA, CDR2 FQGTGA.

CDR3 in DNA: TGTGCCAGCAGCCAAGCCGAGTACACCCGGAATTCACCCCTCCACTTT. Residues: CASSQAEYTRNSPLHF. This chain joins TRBV3-1 and TRBJ1-6, with D uncertain. The V gene lost 1 base and the J gene lost 7 bases, with 14 bases spanning the gap. The CDR3 has 16 residues. Germline lookup yields CDR1 LGHDT and CDR2 YNNKEL (reference sequence).

The chain joins TRBV5-1 to TRBJ2-1, with a tentative D call TRBD1 (6 bases). Germline V gene lookup returns CDR1 SGHRS and CDR2 YFSETQ. V was cut by 4 bases and J by 7 bases, with 27 bases left in between. The CDR3 has 18 residues. The CDR3 DNA reads as TGCGCCAGCAGCCGGACAACAGGGCTGGTCAGGTCAGGGAATGAGCAGTTCTTC. Amino acids: CASSRTTGLVRSGNEQFF.

This clonotype was counted ten times or more. V is TRBV14 and J is TRBJ2-6, with TRBD2 as a possible D gene (5 bases). Trimming took 1 base from V and 0 from J, leaving 10 bases between them. The V gene's germline CDR1 is SGHDN and CDR2 FVKESK. The CDR3 contains 17 residues. Written as DNA, the CDR3 is TGTGCCAGCAGCCAAGGCGGGTTCAGCTCTGGGGCCAACGTCCTGACTTTC. This sequence encodes CASSQGGFSSGANVLTF. Based on the CDR3 plus reference TRBV14 and TRBJ2-6, the full variable domain is EAGVTQFPSHSVIEKGQTVTLRCDPISGHDNLYWYRRVMGKEIKFLLHFVKESKQDESGMPNNRFLAERTGGTYSTLKVQPAELEDSGVYFCASSQGGFSSGANVLTFGAGSRLTVL.

This clonotype has a count of ten or more. The chain employs TRBV5-1 and TRBJ2-4; no definite D call. Trimming cost V 2 bases and J 5 bases, with 8 bases left between them. Germline loops: CDR1 SGHRS, CDR2 YFSETQ. CDR3 size: 13 residues. Here the CDR3 DNA reads TGCGCCAGCAGCTTTCTGGGCGAAAACATTCAGTACTTC. Encoded protein: CASSFLGENIQYF.

Only a few counts were recorded for this clonotype. This rearrangement joins TRBV7-2 to TRBJ2-1; D is unresolved. Germline CDR1 reads SGHTA; CDR2 reads FQGNSA. The germline V and J ends were trimmed by 5 bases and 6 bases, with 5 bases remaining between them. The CDR3 is 11 residues long. The DNA of the CDR3 is TGTGCCAGCAGCCGGTCCAATGAGCAGTTCTTC. It specifies CASSRSNEQFF.

The genes are TRBV28 and TRBJ1-5, with D maybe TRBD1 (5 bases). The CDR3 sequence is 16 residues long. Germline-derived CDR1 and CDR2 are MDHEN and SYDVKM. V gave up 4 bases and J gave up 0 bases, with 13 bases separating them. Here the CDR3 reads CASSSVDSYSNQPQHF. For the CDR3, the DNA is TGTGCCAGCAGTTCCGTTGACAGTTATAGCAATCAGCCCCAGCATTTT.

Remarks on this clonotype: Its ends do not fully match the called genes, so a read error is possible. CDR3 in DNA: TGTGCCACCACCAGAGATTCGAGCGGGGGGTTCACCGGGGAGCTGTTTTTT. Translated: CATTRDSSGGFTGELFF. This rearrangement joins TRBV15 to TRBJ2-2, with 9 nucleotides matching TRBD2. From germline, CDR1 is LNHNV and CDR2 YYDKDF (reference sequence). The CDR3 has 17 amino acids.

J is TRBJ2-7 and V is TRBV20-1; 10 positions match TRBD1. Germline CDR1 reads DFQATT; CDR2 reads SNEGSKA (reference sequence). The CDR3 consists of 13 residues. Trimming at V came to 5 bases and at J to 5 bases, leaving 6 bases not matched to a gene. CDR3 region: CSAAGTGVHEQYF. The CDR3 coding sequence is TGCAGTGCTGCCGGGACAGGGGTCCACGAGCAGTACTTC.

The chain couples TRBV10-3 to TRBJ1-1; D may be TRBD1 (5 bases). V was shortened by 6 bases and J by 2 bases, with 19 bases between the two germline ends. Germline CDR1 ENHRY, CDR2 SYGVKD. This CDR3 is built from 16 residues. The CDR3 loop reads CAIRPGLGGLNTEAFF. The CDR3 DNA sequence: TGTGCCATCAGGCCCGGGTTGGGGGGACTTAACACTGAAGCTTTCTTT.

This sequence joins TRBV20-1 and TRBJ1-2; D is possibly TRBD1 (6 bases). Deletions cut 7 bases from V and 5 bases from J, with 14 bases between. The length of the CDR3 is 12 residues. The germline CDR1 and CDR2 sequences are DFQATT and SNEGSKA (reference sequence). The CDR3 DNA is TGCAGTGTTAGGAACAGGGATTATGGCTACACCTTC. This codes for CSVRNRDYGYTF.

The V call is TRBV11-1, the J call TRBJ2-3; tentative D call: TRBD2 (5 bases). The V gene lost 2 bases and the J gene lost 0 bases, with 9 bases spanning the gap. The CDR3 is 15 amino acids. Germline lookup yields CDR1 SGHAT and CDR2 FQDESV (reference sequence). The CDR3 nucleotides are TGTGCCAGCAGCTTATCAGCGGCTAGCACAGATACGCAGTATTTT. This encodes CASSLSAASTDTQYF.

This clonotype was seen many times. The V and J genes are TRBV28 and TRBJ2-5; D is unclear. Looked up from germline, CDR1 is MDHEN and CDR2 is SYDVKM. V was clipped by 5 bases and J by 0 bases, with 7 bases between them. This CDR3 contains 13 residues. The CDR3, as DNA: TGTGCCAGCAGTCCTACGTACCAAGAGACCCAGTACTTC. Translation: CASSPTYQETQYF.

The chain has TRBV7-8 and TRBJ2-7; 12 bases are shared with TRBD2. Looked up from germline, CDR1 is SGHVS and CDR2 is FQNEAQ. After removal of 3 bases from V and 3 bases from J, the junction contained 6 bases not matched to a gene. CDR3 length equals 16 residues. The CDR3 nucleotides read TGTGCCAGCAGCTTTAACCTAGCGGGGGGGATCTACGAGCAGTACTTC. It yields the protein CASSFNLAGGIYEQYF.

This clonotype was seen at least ten times. The rearrangement links TRBV27 to TRBJ1-1; D gene unclear. V lost 6 bases, J lost 0 bases, and 2 bases lay in between. The CDR3 is made up of 11 amino acids. The V gene's germline CDR1 is MNHEY and CDR2 SMNVEV (reference sequence). Here the CDR3 DNA reads TGTGCCAGCAGATTGAACACTGAAGCTTTCTTT. Encoded protein: CASRLNTEAFF.

The chain links TRBV12-3 or TRBV12-4 to TRBJ2-3, with D tentatively TRBD2 (5 bases). V gave up 5 bases and J gave up 4 bases, with 22 bases separating them. The CDR3 spans 17 residues. CDR3 protein: CASSTLGLPLPPDTQYF. CDR3 sequence (DNA): TGTGCCAGCAGTACCCTCGGACTCCCCCTCCCCCCAGATACGCAGTATTTT.

Only a few counts were recorded for this clonotype. The rearrangement uses TRBV18 and TRBJ2-5; D not resolved. V was trimmed by 3 bases and J by 0 bases, leaving 8 bases between them. Germline V gene sequence: CDR1 KGHSH, CDR2 LQKENI. There are 14 residues in the CDR3. CDR3 region: CASSPQQNQETQYF. CDR3 nucleotides: TGTGCCAGCTCACCTCAGCAGAACCAAGAGACCCAGTACTTC.

The gene calls are TRBV2 and TRBJ2-7; 8 bases are a match to TRBD2. After removal of 6 bases from V and 2 bases from J, the junction contained 9 bases not matched to a gene. CDR3 size: 15 residues. The germline gives CDR1 SNHLY, CDR2 FYNNEI. The CDR3 DNA sequence: TGTGCCAGCAGACCTGCAACTAGCGGAACCTACGAGCAGTACTTC. Translated, it gives CASRPATSGTYEQYF.

In this sample, this clonotype turned up a few times. The CDR3: CASSQDGRDRGDIQYF. The CDR3 nucleotides read TGCGCCAGCAGCCAAGATGGGAGGGACAGGGGCGACATTCAGTACTTC. The gene calls are TRBV4-1 and TRBJ2-4; TRBD1 agrees at 10 bases. The CDR3 has 16 amino acids. Germline CDR1 and CDR2: MGHRA and YSYEKL. With 0 bases clipped from V and 8 bases from J, the junction kept 7 bases outside the gene matches.

This chain links TRBV10-3 with TRBJ1-2; no reliable D call. V lost 4 bases and J 5 bases, leaving 20 bases between the germline ends. CDR3 length equals 16 residues. Germline values: CDR1 ENHRY, CDR2 SYGVKD. CDR3 sequence (DNA): TGTGCCATCAGTGGTGAGGGCATTAGAGGGAAATATGGCTACACCTTC. Translation: CAISGEGIRGKYGYTF.

V usage is TRBV9 and J usage is TRBJ2-7; no clear D gene. The CDR3 has 14 amino acids. V was trimmed by 0 bases and J by 2 bases, leaving 9 bases between them. In germline, CDR1 is SGDLS, CDR2 YYNGEE. CDR3 DNA: TGTGCCAGCAGCGTAGATCGGCGCACCTACGAGCAGTACTTC. Its translation is CASSVDRRTYEQYF.

This clonotype was picked up many times. V is TRBV29-1 and J is TRBJ2-7, with 7 nucleotides matching TRBD1. The CDR3 sequence is 11 residues long. Per germline, CDR1 SQVTM and CDR2 ANQGSEA. V was clipped by 7 bases and J by 7 bases; unmatched bases: 7. The CDR3: CSGRTGKEQYF. For the CDR3, the DNA is TGCAGCGGCCGGACAGGTAAAGAGCAGTACTTC.

This clonotype has only a few counts. V and J are TRBV7-9 and TRBJ2-2, with D unclear. Trimming took 1 base from V and 4 from J, leaving 7 bases between them. Germline loops: CDR1 SEHNR, CDR2 FQNEAQ (reference sequence). The CDR3 extends over 14 amino acids. The chain's CDR3 is CASSLGATTGELFF. The CDR3 nucleotides read TGTGCCAGCAGCTTAGGTGCTACCACCGGGGAGCTGTTTTTT.

This clonotype showed up many times. The rearrangement links TRBV5-6 to TRBJ1-1, with TRBD1 matching over 9 bases. The CDR3 sequence is 17 residues long. V was pared by 3 bases and J by 3 bases, with 12 bases of the junction left unmatched. Germline V gene sequence: CDR1 SGHDT, CDR2 YYEEEE. CDR3 bases: TGTGCCAGCAGCTGGGGAGGGACAGGGAGGAGGTACACTGAAGCTTTCTTT. It is translated as CASSWGGTGRRYTEAFF.

The chain links TRBV4-3 to TRBJ1-1; no definite D call. This CDR3 is 15 amino acids long. The V gene's germline CDR1 is LGHNA and CDR2 YSLEER. Trimming took 4 bases from V and 5 from J, leaving 17 bases between them. CDR3 region: CASSLSWGIGTEAFF. The CDR3 nucleotides are TGCGCCAGCAGCCTCTCTTGGGGTATTGGAACTGAAGCTTTCTTT.